One sample yielded the 13 T cell receptor beta chains listed below, sequenced in a study of blood T cell repertoires in COVID-19. This table comes from immunoSEQ multiplex PCR, and its TCRdb copy is limited to in-frame clones, with some not included. The repertoire includes 350,000 to 400,000 clones, over 85% of them detected once, and 1.5% to 2% sits in the top ten. Input material: PBMCs or T cells enriched from blood (not recorded which). All receptors derive from a woman in her twenties or thirties who had recovered from COVID-19.

The chain joins TRBV6-5 to TRBJ1-1; 8 nucleotides line up with TRBD1. The J segment lost 2 bases and the V segment lost 7 bases, leaving 6 bases of the junction unmatched. Per the germline V gene, CDR1 is MNHEY and CDR2 is SVGAGI. The CDR3 extends over 14 amino acids. This chain's CDR3 is CASNPGTGNTEAFF. CDR3 nucleotides: TGTGCCAGCAATCCCGGGACAGGTAACACTGAAGCTTTCTTT.

The J gene is TRBJ1-5, the V gene TRBV6-6, with a tentative D call TRBD1 (6 bases). This CDR3 is 15 amino acids long. V was cut by 3 bases and J by 4 bases, with 13 bases left in between. Germline V gives CDR1 MNHNY, CDR2 SVGAGI (reference sequence). CDR3 in amino acids: CASSYGGARNQPQHF. CDR3 nucleotide sequence: TGTGCCAGCAGTTATGGGGGGGCTCGAAATCAGCCCCAGCATTTT.

The rearrangement links TRBV4-1 to TRBJ2-1; 8 bases map to TRBD2. There are 16 residues in the CDR3. Germline V gene sequence: CDR1 MGHRA, CDR2 YSYEKL. The V segment lost 0 bases and the J segment 8 bases; nucleotides outside the gene matches: 9. CDR3 sequence: CASSQDSRGGQDEQFF. CDR3 DNA sequence: TGCGCCAGCAGCCAAGACTCACGGGGGGGCCAGGATGAGCAGTTCTTC.

The rearrangement links TRBV7-9 to TRBJ1-3; D gene unclear. The length of the CDR3 is 17 residues. The V gene lost 5 bases and the J gene lost 0 bases, with 17 bases spanning the gap. Looked up from germline, CDR1 is SEHNR and CDR2 is FQNEAQ (reference sequence). The CDR3 DNA sequence: TGTGCCAGCAGCCCCGAGCCGGGGTTGATCTCTGGAAACACCATATATTTT. Protein product: CASSPEPGLISGNTIYF.

The gene calls are TRBV28 and TRBJ1-2; D perhaps matches TRBD1 (5 bases). Trimming pared 4 bases from V and 6 bases from J, leaving 9 bases between. Germline V lookup: CDR1 MDHEN, CDR2 SYDVKM. The CDR3 has 12 residues. The CDR3: CASSSTVDGYTF. The CDR3 bases are TGTGCCAGCAGTTCGACAGTGGATGGCTACACCTTC.

As for this clone: The same CDR3 also results from other DNA sequences found in this sample. CDR3 residues: CASGSGTGDTGELFF. CDR3 in DNA: TGTGCTAGTGGGTCCGGGACAGGGGACACCGGGGAGCTGTTTTTT. The chain uses TRBV12-5 and TRBJ2-2; 10 positions match TRBD1. The CDR3 loop spans 15 amino acids. V gave up 6 bases and J gave up 3 bases; unmatched junction bases: 4. The germline V gene has CDR1 LGHNT and CDR2 FRNRAP.

V usage is TRBV30 and J usage is TRBJ1-1; D is unresolved. The CDR3 is 10 residues long. The ends were cut back, 5 bases at V and 10 bases at J, with 11 bases in the middle. Germline CDR1 reads GTSNPN; CDR2 reads SVGIG (reference sequence). CDR3 residues: CAWSGNRAFF. CDR3 DNA: TGTGCCTGGTCCGGGAATCGAGCTTTCTTT. The full variable domain, in which reference TRBV30 and TRBJ1-1 provide the parts outside the CDR3, is SQTIHQWPATLVQPVGSPLSLECTVEGTSNPNLYWYRQAAGRGLQLLFYSVGIGQISSEVPQNLSASRPQDRQFILSSKKLLLSDSGFYLCAWSGNRAFFGQGTRLTVV.

The chain carries TRBV15 and TRBJ1-2; no definite D call. CDR1 is LNHNV and CDR2 is YYDKDF in the germline V gene (reference sequence). The V end lost 0 bases, the J end lost 4 bases, and 12 bases lay between the germline ends. This CDR3 has 15 amino acids. The CDR3 sequence: CATSRDLEGPYGYTF. In nucleotides, the CDR3 is TGTGCCACCAGCAGAGATCTAGAGGGTCCCTATGGCTACACCTTC.

The chain carries TRBV29-1 and TRBJ2-7; D remains ambiguous. CDR1 and CDR2 (germline): SQVTM, ANQGSEA. V was trimmed by 4 bases and J by 2 bases, leaving 9 bases between them. This CDR3 has 12 amino acids. For the CDR3, the DNA is TGCAGCGTTGTTTTGGAGACCTACGAGCAGTACTTC. It codes for CSVVLETYEQYF.

The V gene is TRBV5-1, the J gene TRBJ2-2; 10 bases align to TRBD2. Germline V gene data show CDR1 as SGHRS and CDR2 as YFSETQ. The CDR3 has 16 amino acids. The junction had 3 bases not matched to a gene; V was cut back by 2 bases and J by 2 bases. CDR3 bases: TGCGCCAGCAGCTTTGGACTAGCGGACAACACCGGGGAGCTGTTTTTT. Amino acids: CASSFGLADNTGELFF.

This clone was seen once. The rearrangement uses TRBV29-1 and TRBJ2-1; 8 bases line up with TRBD1. The CDR3 has 14 residues. Germline V gene sequence: CDR1 SQVTM, CDR2 ANQGSEA. The J segment lost 0 bases and the V segment lost 7 bases, leaving 5 bases of the junction unmatched. CDR3 DNA sequence: TGCAGCGCCAATACAGGGGGCTCCTACAATGAGCAGTTCTTC. Its translation: CSANTGGSYNEQFF.

This clone has more than one count but fewer than ten. V is TRBV30 and J is TRBJ2-1, with 10 bases that match TRBD2. With 4 bases clipped from V and 8 bases from J, the junction kept 8 bases outside the gene matches. This CDR3 comprises 14 residues. Germline V CDR1 and CDR2: GTSNPN, SVGIG (reference sequence). The CDR3 DNA reads TGTGCCTGGAATAAAGCGGGGGGGCCTTATGAGCAGTTCTTC. It encodes CAWNKAGGPYEQFF.

V gene TRBV5-4 combines with J gene TRBJ2-1; D possibly corresponds to TRBD2 (5 bases). Germline V gives CDR1 SGHNT, CDR2 YYREEE (reference sequence). V was shortened by 2 bases and J by 7 bases, with 7 bases between the two germline ends. This CDR3 has 12 residues. Here the CDR3 reads CASSFGENEQFF. The CDR3, as DNA: TGTGCCAGCAGCTTCGGGGAGAATGAGCAGTTCTTC.